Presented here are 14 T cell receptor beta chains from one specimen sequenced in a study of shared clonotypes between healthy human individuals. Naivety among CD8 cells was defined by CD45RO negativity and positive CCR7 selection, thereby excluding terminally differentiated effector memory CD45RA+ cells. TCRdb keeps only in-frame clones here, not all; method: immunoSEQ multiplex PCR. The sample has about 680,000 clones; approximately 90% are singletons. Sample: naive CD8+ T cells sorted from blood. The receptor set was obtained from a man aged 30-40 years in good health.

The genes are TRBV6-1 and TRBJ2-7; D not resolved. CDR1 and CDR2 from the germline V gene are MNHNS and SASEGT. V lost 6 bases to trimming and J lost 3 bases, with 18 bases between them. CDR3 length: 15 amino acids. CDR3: CASSERAWGNYEQYF. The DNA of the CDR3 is TGTGCCAGCAGCGAAAGGGCTTGGGGAAACTACGAGCAGTACTTC.

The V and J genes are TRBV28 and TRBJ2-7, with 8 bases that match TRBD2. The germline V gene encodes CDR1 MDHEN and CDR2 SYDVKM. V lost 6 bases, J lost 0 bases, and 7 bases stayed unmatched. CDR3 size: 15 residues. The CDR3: CASRLADRLSYEQYF. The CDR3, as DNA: TGTGCCAGCAGACTAGCGGACCGACTCTCCTACGAGCAGTACTTC.

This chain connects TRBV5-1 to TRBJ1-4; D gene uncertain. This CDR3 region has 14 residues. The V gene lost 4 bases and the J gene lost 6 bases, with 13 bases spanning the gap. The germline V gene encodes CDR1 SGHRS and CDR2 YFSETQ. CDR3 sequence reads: CASSETGFDEKLFF. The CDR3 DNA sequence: TGCGCCAGCAGCGAGACGGGATTTGATGAAAAACTGTTTTTT.

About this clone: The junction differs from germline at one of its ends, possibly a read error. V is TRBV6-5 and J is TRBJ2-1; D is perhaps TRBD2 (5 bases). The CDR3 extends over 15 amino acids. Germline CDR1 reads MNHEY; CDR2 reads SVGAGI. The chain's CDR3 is CASSDYWKPYNEQLF. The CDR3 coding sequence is TGTGCCAGCAGTGACTACTGGAAGCCCTACAATGAGCAGCTCTTC.

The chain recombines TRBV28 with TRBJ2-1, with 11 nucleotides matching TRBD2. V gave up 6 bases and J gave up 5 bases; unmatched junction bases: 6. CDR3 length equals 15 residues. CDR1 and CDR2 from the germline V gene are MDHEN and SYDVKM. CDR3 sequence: CASRSTSGDNNEQFF. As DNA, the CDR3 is TGTGCCAGCAGGTCGACTAGCGGGGATAACAATGAGCAGTTCTTC.

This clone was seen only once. The CDR3 DNA reads TGTGCCAGCAGCCTGACGACATTAAAATCCCGAGAGACCCAGTACTTC. This encodes CASSLTTLKSRETQYF. The chain couples TRBV7-9 to TRBJ2-5, with no clear D. V lost 5 bases and J 4 bases, leaving 20 bases between the germline ends. The CDR3 has 16 residues. Germline CDR1 SEHNR, CDR2 FQNEAQ (reference sequence).

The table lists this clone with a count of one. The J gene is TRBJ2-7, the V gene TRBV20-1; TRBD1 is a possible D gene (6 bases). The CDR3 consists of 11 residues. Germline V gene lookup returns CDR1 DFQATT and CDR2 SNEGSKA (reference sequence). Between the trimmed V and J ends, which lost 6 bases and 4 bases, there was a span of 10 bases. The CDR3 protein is CSALTGYEQYF. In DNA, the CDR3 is TGCAGTGCCTTGACAGGTTACGAGCAGTACTTC.

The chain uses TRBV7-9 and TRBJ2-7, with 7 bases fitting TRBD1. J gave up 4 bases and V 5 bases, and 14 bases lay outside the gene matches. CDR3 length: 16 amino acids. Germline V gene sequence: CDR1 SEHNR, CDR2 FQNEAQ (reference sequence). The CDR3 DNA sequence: TGTGCCAGCAGCAGCTTATCCGGGGACAGAATGTACGAGCAGTACTTC. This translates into CASSSLSGDRMYEQYF. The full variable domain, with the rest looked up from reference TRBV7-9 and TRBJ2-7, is DTGVSQNPRHKITKRGQNVTFRCDPISEHNRLYWYRQTLGQGPEFLTYFQNEAQLEKSRLLSDRFSAERPKGSFSTLEIQRTEQGDSAMYLCASSSLSGDRMYEQYFGPGTRLTVT.

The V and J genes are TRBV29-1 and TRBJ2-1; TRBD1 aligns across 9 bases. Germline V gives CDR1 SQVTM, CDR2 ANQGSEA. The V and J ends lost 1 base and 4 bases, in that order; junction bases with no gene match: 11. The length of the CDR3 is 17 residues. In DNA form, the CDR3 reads TGCAGCGTTGAAGGAAGGACCGGGGACAGGGTTTACAATGAGCAGTTCTTC. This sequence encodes CSVEGRTGDRVYNEQFF.

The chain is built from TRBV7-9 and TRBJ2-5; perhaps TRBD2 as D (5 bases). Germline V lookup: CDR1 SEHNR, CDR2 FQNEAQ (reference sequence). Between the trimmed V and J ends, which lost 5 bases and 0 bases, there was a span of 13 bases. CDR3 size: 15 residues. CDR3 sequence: CASSHPGVNQETQYF. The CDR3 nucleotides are TGTGCCAGCAGCCATCCCGGGGTGAACCAAGAGACCCAGTACTTC. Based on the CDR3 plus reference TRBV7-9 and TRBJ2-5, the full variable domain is DTGVSQNPRHKITKRGQNVTFRCDPISEHNRLYWYRQTLGQGPEFLTYFQNEAQLEKSRLLSDRFSAERPKGSFSTLEIQRTEQGDSAMYLCASSHPGVNQETQYFGPGTRLLVL.

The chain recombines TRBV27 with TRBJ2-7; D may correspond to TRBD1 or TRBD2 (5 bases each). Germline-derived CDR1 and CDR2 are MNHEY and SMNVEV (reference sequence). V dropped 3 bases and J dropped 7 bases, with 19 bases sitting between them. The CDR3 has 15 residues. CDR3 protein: CASSLGDGRRREQYF. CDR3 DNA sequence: TGTGCCAGCAGTTTGGGGGACGGCCGTCGGCGGGAGCAGTACTTC.

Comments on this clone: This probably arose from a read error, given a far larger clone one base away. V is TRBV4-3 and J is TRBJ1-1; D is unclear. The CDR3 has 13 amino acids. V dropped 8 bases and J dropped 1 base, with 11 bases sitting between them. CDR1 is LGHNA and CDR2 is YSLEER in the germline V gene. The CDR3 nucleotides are TGCGCCAGCCGCCCCCCCAAGAACACTGAAGCTTTCTTT. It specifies CASRPPKNTEAFF.

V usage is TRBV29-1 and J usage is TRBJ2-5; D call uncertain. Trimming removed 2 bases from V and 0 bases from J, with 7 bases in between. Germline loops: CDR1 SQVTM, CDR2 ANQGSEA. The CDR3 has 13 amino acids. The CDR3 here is CSVEPENQETQYF. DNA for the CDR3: TGCAGCGTTGAACCGGAAAACCAAGAGACCCAGTACTTC.

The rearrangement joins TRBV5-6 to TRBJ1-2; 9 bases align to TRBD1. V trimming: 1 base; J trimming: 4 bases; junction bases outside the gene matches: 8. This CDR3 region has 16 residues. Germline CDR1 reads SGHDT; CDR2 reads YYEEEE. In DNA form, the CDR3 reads TGTGCCAGCAGCTTGAATCGACAGGGGGGAATCTATGGCTACACCTTC. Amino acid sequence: CASSLNRQGGIYGYTF.